Following are 21 T cell receptor beta chains from one sample sequenced in a study of blood T cells in healthy people across ages (dated by TCRdb to the mid-2010s). Receptor amplification or capture employed 5' RACE. The data were produced on an Illumina HiSeq 2500. A second PCR of about 6 to 12 cycles was run with a J-beta primer mix and a sample-barcoded 5' primer. The public reads were reanalyzed by TCRdb: fastp trimming at Q25, MiXCR alignment, in-frame beta chains only. Every entry covers one CDR3 protein and lists the most common genes and DNA from its rows. For this sample there are roughly 900,000 distinct CDR3 sequences; about 48% appear just once. About an eighth of the sample is in the top ten clones. The sequencing sample was made of blood. These receptors originate from a man in his thirties or forties in good health.

The chain employs TRBV3-1 and TRBJ1-3, with no clear D. This CDR3 has 13 amino acids. The germline V gene has CDR1 LGHDT and CDR2 YNNKEL (reference sequence). With 3 bases removed from V and 2 bases from J, the gap between germline ends came to 5 bases. The CDR3 here is CASSHGPGNTIYF. The CDR3 region has the DNA TGTGCCAGCAGCCACGGCCCTGGAAACACCATATATTTT.

On this clonotype itself: With a much larger clone just one base away, this may be a read error. The chain links TRBV9 to TRBJ2-1, with 7 bases that match TRBD1. This CDR3 comprises 13 residues. Looked up from germline, CDR1 is SGDLS and CDR2 is YYNGEE. The CDR3 sequence is CASGVDRANEQFF. The CDR3 DNA reads TGTGCCAGCGGCGTAGACAGGGCCAATGAGCAGTTCTTC.

On this clonotype: At one end the junction does not follow the germline gene, possibly because of a read error. The rearrangement uses TRBV6-6 and TRBJ1-1, with D possibly being TRBD1 (5 bases). From germline, CDR1 is MNHNY and CDR2 SVGAGI (reference sequence). The CDR3 runs to 12 residues. As DNA, the CDR3 is TGTGCCAGTACAGGAATGAACACTGGAGCTTTCTTT. Translation gives CASTGMNTGAFF.

The chain recombines TRBV4-3 with TRBJ1-6; D is possibly TRBD1 (5 bases). CDR1 is LGHNA, CDR2 YSLEER, per germline. Trimming pared 2 bases from V and 7 bases from J, leaving 15 bases between. The CDR3 extends over 16 amino acids. The DNA of the CDR3 is TGCGCCAGCAGCCAAATCTCAGGGACGGCCAATTCACCCCTCCACTTT. Protein product: CASSQISGTANSPLHF.

The genes are TRBV5-6 and TRBJ2-7; D is unclear. This CDR3 has 15 residues. Per the germline V gene, CDR1 is SGHDT and CDR2 is YYEEEE. V was pared by 0 bases and J by 1 base, with 11 bases between. CDR3 bases: TGTGCCAGCAGCTTGGACGTAGACGCTTCCTACGAGCAGTACTTC. This codes for CASSLDVDASYEQYF.

This clonotype was counted a single time. The rearrangement joins TRBV6-1 to TRBJ2-5; D gene uncertain. The V gene lost 4 bases and the J gene lost 7 bases, with 7 bases spanning the gap. Germline-derived CDR1 and CDR2 are MNHNS and SASEGT. The CDR3 is 11 amino acids. This chain's CDR3 is CASSVLGTQYF. The CDR3 DNA reads TGTGCCAGCAGTGTATTGGGGACCCAGTACTTC.

This clonotype was detected only once. The V gene is TRBV6-1, the J gene TRBJ1-4, with D perhaps matching TRBD1 (6 bases). Trimming took 4 bases from V and 6 from J, leaving 12 bases between them. Per the germline V gene, CDR1 is MNHNS and CDR2 is SASEGT. The CDR3 covers 14 residues. CDR3 DNA: TGTGCCAGCAGTGGACAACAGGGATATGAAAAACTGTTTTTT. Its translation is CASSGQQGYEKLFF.

This sequence joins TRBV6-2 or TRBV6-3 and TRBJ2-1; tentative D call: TRBD2 (5 bases). The germline V and J ends were trimmed by 0 bases and 4 bases, with 16 bases remaining between them. The CDR3 has 17 amino acids. Germline V CDR1 and CDR2: MNHEY, SVGEGT. CDR3 in DNA: TGTGCCAGCAGTTACTCGAATGTCAAGCGGCCATACAATGAGCAGTTCTTC. Its translation: CASSYSNVKRPYNEQFF.

V is TRBV2 and J is TRBJ1-1; D not resolved. V lost 7 bases and J 11 bases, leaving 17 bases between the germline ends. Germline V CDR1 and CDR2: SNHLY, FYNNEI. This CDR3 comprises 12 residues. The CDR3 coding sequence is TGTGCCAGCAATGGAGGGCGTTTGTGGGCTTTCTTT. Protein: CASNGGRLWAFF. Together with reference TRBV2 and TRBJ1-1, the CDR3 gives the full variable domain: EPEVTQTPSHQVTQMGQEVILRCVPISNHLYFYWYRQILGQKVEFLVSFYNNEISEKSEIFDDQFSVERPDGSNFTLKIRSTKLEDSAMYFCASNGGRLWAFFGQGTRLTVV.

A few counts support this clonotype. This chain uses TRBV27 with TRBJ2-3, with no clear D. CDR3 length: 15 residues. Per the germline V gene, CDR1 is MNHEY and CDR2 is SMNVEV (reference sequence). Between the trimmed V and J ends, which lost 5 bases and 0 bases, there was a span of 12 bases. The CDR3 region is CASSEDVPSTDTQYF. DNA for the CDR3: TGTGCCAGCAGTGAGGACGTCCCTAGCACAGATACGCAGTATTTT.

Concerning this clonotype itself: Since a much larger clone is just one base distant, this may be a read error. This chain links TRBV7-3 with TRBJ2-3, with 9 bases that match TRBD2. The CDR3 extends over 14 amino acids. J gave up 4 bases and V 5 bases, and 4 bases lay outside the gene matches. CDR1 SGHTA and CDR2 FQGTGA come from the germline V gene. CDR3 coding DNA: TGTGCCAGCAGCCCAGGGACTAGCCCAGATACGCAGTATTTT. Its translation: CASSPGTSPDTQYF.

The V call is TRBV9, the J call TRBJ2-7; perhaps D is TRBD1 or TRBD2 (6 bases each). There are 15 residues in the CDR3. The V end lost 2 bases, the J end lost 0 bases, and 12 bases lay between the germline ends. The germline CDR1 and CDR2 sequences are SGDLS and YYNGEE. Here the CDR3 reads CASSVGGLFSYEQYF. CDR3 nucleotide sequence: TGTGCCAGCAGCGTCGGGGGCCTCTTCTCCTACGAGCAGTACTTC.

Of note for this clonotype: Its ends do not fully match the called genes, so a read error is possible. This chain links TRBV29-1 with TRBJ2-5, with D possibly TRBD1 on 6 matching bases. The CDR3 totals 12 residues. The V gene's germline CDR1 is SQVTM and CDR2 ANQGSEA. CDR3 residues: CSVEKQGETRYF. DNA of the CDR3: TGCAGCGTTGAAAAACAGGGTGAGACCCGGTACTTC.

The rearrangement links TRBV12-3 or TRBV12-4 to TRBJ2-4, with D perhaps matching TRBD1 or TRBD2 (7 bases each). There are 16 residues in the CDR3. V was cut by 6 bases and J by 1 base, with 16 bases left in between. CDR3 coding DNA: TGTGCCAGCAGCCAGCGGGACAGAGGGGCCAAAAACATTCAGTACTTC. Amino acid sequence: CASSQRDRGAKNIQYF.

The table lists this clonotype with a few counts. The chain joins TRBV20-1 to TRBJ2-3, with 8 bases lining up with TRBD1. Germline-derived CDR1 and CDR2 are DFQATT and SNEGSKA (reference sequence). There are 13 residues in the CDR3. Trimming at V came to 2 bases and at J to 4 bases, leaving 2 bases not matched to a gene. CDR3 DNA: TGCAGTGCTAGAAAGACAGGGGCAGATACGCAGTATTTT. This translates into CSARKTGADTQYF.

The J gene is TRBJ1-1, the V gene TRBV12-3 or TRBV12-4; possible D gene TRBD1, 5 bases. Trimming removed 6 bases from V and 7 bases from J, with 12 bases in between. This CDR3 is 12 amino acids long. The CDR3 loop is CASSAGMGEAFF. CDR3 in DNA: TGTGCCAGCAGCGCAGGGATGGGTGAAGCTTTCTTT.

The chain joins TRBV24-1 to TRBJ2-3; perhaps TRBD2 as D (6 bases). V was clipped by 7 bases and J by 1 base, with 14 bases between them. CDR3 size: 15 residues. Looked up from germline, CDR1 is KGHDR and CDR2 is SFDVKD. CDR3 region: CATSLGLAGTDTQYF. CDR3 in DNA: TGTGCCACCAGCCTTGGGTTAGCGGGCACAGATACGCAGTATTTT.

The J gene is TRBJ2-1, the V gene TRBV4-2; D remains ambiguous. The V end lost 4 bases, the J end lost 8 bases, and 12 bases lay between the germline ends. There are 13 residues in the CDR3. CDR1 LGHNA and CDR2 YNFKEQ come from the germline V gene. CDR3 in DNA: TGTGCCAGCAGCCCCCTCAAGGGCGATGAGCAGTTCTTC. It encodes CASSPLKGDEQFF.

The genes are TRBV7-2 and TRBJ2-7; weak D call: TRBD1 (5 bases). Germline assignment: CDR1 SGHTA and CDR2 FQGNSA. V was trimmed by 2 bases and J by 6 bases, leaving 14 bases between them. CDR3 length: 14 residues. The CDR3 region is CASSLQQASVEQYF. For the CDR3, the DNA is TGTGCCAGCAGCTTACAACAGGCTAGTGTCGAGCAGTACTTC.

The chain has TRBV20-1 and TRBJ1-3; a weak D match, TRBD1 (6 bases). Germline V gives CDR1 DFQATT, CDR2 SNEGSKA (reference sequence). V was cut by 2 bases and J by 0 bases, with 14 bases left in between. CDR3 length: 16 amino acids. In DNA form, the CDR3 reads TGCAGTGCTAGAACCATAGACAGGCCCTCTGGAAACACCATATATTTT. Translation: CSARTIDRPSGNTIYF.

The genes are TRBV7-9 and TRBJ2-7; 9 bases are a match to TRBD2. Germline assignment: CDR1 SEHNR and CDR2 FQNEAQ (reference sequence). Trimming took 5 bases from V and 5 from J; bases not matched to a gene: 7. The CDR3 has 14 amino acids. The CDR3 spells CASSEGLADDEQYF. The CDR3 DNA reads TGTGCCAGCAGCGAGGGACTAGCTGACGACGAGCAGTACTTC.